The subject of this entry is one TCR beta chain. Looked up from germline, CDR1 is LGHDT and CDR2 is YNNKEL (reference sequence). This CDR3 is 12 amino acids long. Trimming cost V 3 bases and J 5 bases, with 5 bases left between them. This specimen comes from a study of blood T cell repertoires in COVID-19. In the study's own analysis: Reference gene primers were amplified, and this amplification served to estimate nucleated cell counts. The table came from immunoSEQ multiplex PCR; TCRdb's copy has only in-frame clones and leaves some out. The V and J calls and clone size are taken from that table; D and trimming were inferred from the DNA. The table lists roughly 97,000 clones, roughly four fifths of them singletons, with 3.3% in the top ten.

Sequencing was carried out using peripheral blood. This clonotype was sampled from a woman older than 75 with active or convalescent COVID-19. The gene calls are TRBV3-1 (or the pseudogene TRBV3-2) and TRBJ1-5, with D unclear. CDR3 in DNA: TGTGCCAGCAGCCACCCAGATCAGCCCCAGCATTTT. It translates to CASSHPDQPQHF.